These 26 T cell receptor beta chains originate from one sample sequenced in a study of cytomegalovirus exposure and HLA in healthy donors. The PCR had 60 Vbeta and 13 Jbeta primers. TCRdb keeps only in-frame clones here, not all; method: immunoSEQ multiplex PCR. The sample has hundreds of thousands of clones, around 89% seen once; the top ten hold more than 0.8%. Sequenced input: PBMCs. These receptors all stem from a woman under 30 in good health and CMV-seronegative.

The CDR3 DNA is TGTGCCAGCAGCAGGAGGGACAGGGGAGGCTATGGCTACACCTTC. Amino acids: CASSRRDRGGYGYTF. J is TRBJ1-2 and V is TRBV5-6; 10 bases are a match to TRBD1. V lost 4 bases, J lost 4 bases, and 7 bases stayed unmatched. The CDR3 runs 15 residues. Germline assignment: CDR1 SGHDT and CDR2 YYEEEE.

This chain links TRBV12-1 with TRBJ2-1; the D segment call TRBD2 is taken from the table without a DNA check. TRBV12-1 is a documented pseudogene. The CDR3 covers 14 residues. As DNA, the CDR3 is TGTGCCAGCAGCTCCACTACACTAGCGGGAGTGCGGTTCTTC. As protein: CASSSTTLAGVRFF.

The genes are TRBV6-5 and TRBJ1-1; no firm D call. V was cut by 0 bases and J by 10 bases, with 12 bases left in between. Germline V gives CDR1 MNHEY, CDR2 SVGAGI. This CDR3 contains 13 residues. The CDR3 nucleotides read TGTGCCAGCAGTTACTCGATGGGGAGCGGAGCTTTCTTT. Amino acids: CASSYSMGSGAFF.

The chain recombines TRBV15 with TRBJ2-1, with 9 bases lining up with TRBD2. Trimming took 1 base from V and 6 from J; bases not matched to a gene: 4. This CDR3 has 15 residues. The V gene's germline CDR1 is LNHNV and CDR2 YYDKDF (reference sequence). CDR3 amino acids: CATSRAGLAPNEQFF. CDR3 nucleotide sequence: TGTGCCACCAGCAGAGCGGGACTAGCCCCCAATGAGCAGTTCTTC.

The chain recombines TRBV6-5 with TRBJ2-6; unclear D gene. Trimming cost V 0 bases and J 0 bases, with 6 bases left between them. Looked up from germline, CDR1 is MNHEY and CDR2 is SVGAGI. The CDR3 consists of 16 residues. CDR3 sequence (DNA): TGTGCCAGCAGTTACTCGTTAGCCTCTGGGGCCAACGTCCTGACTTTC. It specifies CASSYSLASGANVLTF.

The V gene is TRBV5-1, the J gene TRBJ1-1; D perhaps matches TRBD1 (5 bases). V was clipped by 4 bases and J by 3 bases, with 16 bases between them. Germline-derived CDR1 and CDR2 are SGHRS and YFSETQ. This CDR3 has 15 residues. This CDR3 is CASSPPGKGDTEAFF. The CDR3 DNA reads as TGCGCCAGCAGCCCCCCGGGCAAAGGGGACACTGAAGCTTTCTTT.

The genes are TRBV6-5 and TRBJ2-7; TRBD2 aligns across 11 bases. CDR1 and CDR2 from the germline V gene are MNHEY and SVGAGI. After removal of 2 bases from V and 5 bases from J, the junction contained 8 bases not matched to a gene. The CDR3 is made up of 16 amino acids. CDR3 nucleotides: TGTGCCAGCAGTTACGAGGCTAGCGGGAGGAAGCACGAGCAGTACTTC. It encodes CASSYEASGRKHEQYF.

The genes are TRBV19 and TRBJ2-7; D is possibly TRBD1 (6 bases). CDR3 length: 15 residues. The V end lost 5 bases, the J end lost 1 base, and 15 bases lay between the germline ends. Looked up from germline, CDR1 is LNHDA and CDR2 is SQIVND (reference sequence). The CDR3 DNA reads TGTGCCAGTAGTTTACAGGGAAAAGGGTCCTACGAGCAGTACTTC. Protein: CASSLQGKGSYEQYF.

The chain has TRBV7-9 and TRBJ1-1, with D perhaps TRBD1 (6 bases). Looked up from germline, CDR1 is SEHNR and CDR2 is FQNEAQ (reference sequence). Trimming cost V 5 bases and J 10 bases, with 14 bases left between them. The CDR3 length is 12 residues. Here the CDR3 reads CASSTNREGAFF. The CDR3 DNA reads TGTGCCAGCAGCACGAACAGGGAGGGAGCTTTCTTT. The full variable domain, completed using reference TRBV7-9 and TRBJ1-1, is DTGVSQNPRHKITKRGQNVTFRCDPISEHNRLYWYRQTLGQGPEFLTYFQNEAQLEKSRLLSDRFSAERPKGSFSTLEIQRTEQGDSAMYLCASSTNREGAFFGQGTRLTVV.

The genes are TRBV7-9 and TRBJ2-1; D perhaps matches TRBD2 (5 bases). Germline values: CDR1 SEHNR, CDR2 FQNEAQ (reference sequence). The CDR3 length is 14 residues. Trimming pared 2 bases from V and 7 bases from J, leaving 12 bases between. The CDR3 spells CASSLSGEGNEQFF. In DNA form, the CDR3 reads TGTGCCAGCAGCTTATCCGGGGAAGGAAATGAGCAGTTCTTC.

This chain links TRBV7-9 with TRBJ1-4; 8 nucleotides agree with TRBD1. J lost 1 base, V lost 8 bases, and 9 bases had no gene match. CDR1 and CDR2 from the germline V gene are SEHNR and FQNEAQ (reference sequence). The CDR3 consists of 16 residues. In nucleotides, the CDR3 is TGTGCCAGCGGAAAAACAGGGGGAGGAACTAATGAAAAACTGTTTTTT. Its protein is CASGKTGGGTNEKLFF.

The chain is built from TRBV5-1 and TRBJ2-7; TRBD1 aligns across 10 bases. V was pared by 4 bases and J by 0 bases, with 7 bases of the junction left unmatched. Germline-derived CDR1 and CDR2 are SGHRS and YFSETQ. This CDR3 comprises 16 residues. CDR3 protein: CASSVLGQGISYEQYF. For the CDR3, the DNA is TGCGCCAGCAGCGTTCTGGGACAGGGGATCTCCTACGAGCAGTACTTC.

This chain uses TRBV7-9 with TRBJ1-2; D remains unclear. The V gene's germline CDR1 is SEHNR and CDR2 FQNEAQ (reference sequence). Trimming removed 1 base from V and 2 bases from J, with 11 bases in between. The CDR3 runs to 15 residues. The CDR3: CASSLGGGRNYGYTF. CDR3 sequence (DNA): TGTGCCAGCAGCTTAGGTGGCGGGAGGAACTATGGCTACACCTTC.

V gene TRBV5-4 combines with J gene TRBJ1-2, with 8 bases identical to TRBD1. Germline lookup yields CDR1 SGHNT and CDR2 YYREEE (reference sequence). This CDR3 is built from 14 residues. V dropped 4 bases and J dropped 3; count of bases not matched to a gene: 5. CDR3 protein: CASSPPGQDYGYTF. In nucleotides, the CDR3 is TGTGCCAGCAGCCCGCCGGGACAGGACTATGGCTACACCTTC.

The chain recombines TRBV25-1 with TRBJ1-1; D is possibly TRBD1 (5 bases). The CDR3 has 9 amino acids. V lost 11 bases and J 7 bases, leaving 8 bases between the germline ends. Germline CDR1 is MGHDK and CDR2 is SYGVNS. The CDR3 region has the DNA TGTGCCGGCGGACATGAAGCTTTCTTT. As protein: CAGGHEAFF. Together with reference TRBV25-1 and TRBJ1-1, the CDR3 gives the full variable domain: EADIYQTPRYLVIGTGKKITLECSQTMGHDKMYWYQQDPGMELHLIHYSYGVNSTEKGDLSSESTVSRIRTEHFPLTLESARPSHTSQYLCAGGHEAFFGQGTRLTVV.

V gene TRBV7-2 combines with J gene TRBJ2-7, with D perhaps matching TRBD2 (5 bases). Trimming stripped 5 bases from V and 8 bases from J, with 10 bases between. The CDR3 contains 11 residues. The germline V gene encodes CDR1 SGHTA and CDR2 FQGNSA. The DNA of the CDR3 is TGTGCCAGCAGCACCGAGCGGAAGCAGTACTTC. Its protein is CASSTERKQYF.

CDR3 sequence (DNA): TGTGCCAGCTCGCATGGACAGGTCATCCCCTTAATCCAAGAGACCCAGTACTTC. Translation: CASSHGQVIPLIQETQYF. The rearrangement joins TRBV18 to TRBJ2-5; TRBD1 matches 7 bases. Looked up from germline, CDR1 is KGHSH and CDR2 is LQKENI. The CDR3 consists of 18 residues. Germline trimming cut 6 bases from V and 1 base from J; bases unmatched to any gene: 17.

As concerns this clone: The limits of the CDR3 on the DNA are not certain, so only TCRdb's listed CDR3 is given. The CDR3 loop reads CAISEWGQGSNYGCTF. The chain uses TRBV10-3 and TRBJ1-2; the D call of TRBD1 is as the table states it, not checked on the DNA. Germline loops: CDR1 ENHRY, CDR2 SYGVKD. Both ends counted, the CDR3 spans 16 residues.

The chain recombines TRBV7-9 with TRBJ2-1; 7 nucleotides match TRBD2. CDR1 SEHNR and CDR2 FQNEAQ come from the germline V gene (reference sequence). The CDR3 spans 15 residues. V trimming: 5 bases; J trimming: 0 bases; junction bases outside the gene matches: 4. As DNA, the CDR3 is TGTGCCAGCAGCCCAGGCGGGAGCTCCTACAATGAGCAGTTCTTC. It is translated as CASSPGGSSYNEQFF.

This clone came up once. The CDR3 here is CASSLGGGSYEQYF. DNA for the CDR3: TGTGCCAGCAGCTTAGGCGGGGGGAGCTACGAGCAGTACTTC. This chain uses TRBV13 with TRBJ2-7; 7 bases are a match to TRBD2. The ends lost 0 bases at V and 3 bases at J; junction bases unmatched: 2. The CDR3 sequence is 14 residues long. The V gene's germline CDR1 is PRHDT and CDR2 FYEKMQ (reference sequence).

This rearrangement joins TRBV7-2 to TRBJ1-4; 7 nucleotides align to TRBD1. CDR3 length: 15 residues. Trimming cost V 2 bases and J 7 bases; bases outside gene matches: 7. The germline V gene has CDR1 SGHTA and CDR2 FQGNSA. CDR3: CASSLKGGASEKLFF. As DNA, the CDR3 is TGTGCCAGCAGCTTAAAAGGGGGCGCATCTGAAAAACTGTTTTTT.

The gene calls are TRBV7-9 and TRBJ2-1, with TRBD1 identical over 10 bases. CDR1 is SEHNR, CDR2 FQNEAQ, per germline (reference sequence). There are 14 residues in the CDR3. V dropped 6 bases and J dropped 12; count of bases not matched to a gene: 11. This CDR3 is CASSPGTGDSGQFF. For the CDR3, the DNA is TGTGCCAGCAGTCCCGGGACAGGGGATAGTGGGCAGTTCTTC.

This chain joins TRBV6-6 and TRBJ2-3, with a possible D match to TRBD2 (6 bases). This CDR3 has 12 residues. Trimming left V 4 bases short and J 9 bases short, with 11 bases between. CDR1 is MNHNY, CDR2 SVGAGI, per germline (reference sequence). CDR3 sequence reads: CASSWEDFTQYF. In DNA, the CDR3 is TGTGCCAGCAGTTGGGAGGATTTCACGCAGTATTTT.

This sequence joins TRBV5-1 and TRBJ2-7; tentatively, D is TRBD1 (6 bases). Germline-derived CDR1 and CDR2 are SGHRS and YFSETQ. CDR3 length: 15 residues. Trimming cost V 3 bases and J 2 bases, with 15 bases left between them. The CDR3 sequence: CASSSGDTATYEQYF. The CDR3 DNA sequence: TGCGCCAGCAGCTCTGGGGACACGGCAACCTACGAGCAGTACTTC.

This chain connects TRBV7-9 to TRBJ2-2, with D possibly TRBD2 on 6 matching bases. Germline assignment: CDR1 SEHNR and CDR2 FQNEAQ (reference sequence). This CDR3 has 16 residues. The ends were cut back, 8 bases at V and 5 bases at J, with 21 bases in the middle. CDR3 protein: CASRLFRGGATGELFF. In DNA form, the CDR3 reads TGTGCCAGCCGCCTTTTTAGGGGCGGGGCGACCGGGGAGCTGTTTTTT.

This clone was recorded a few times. Written as DNA, the CDR3 is TGTGCCTGGGAAAGCGGGATTAGTGTCTACGAGCAGTACTTC. Protein product: CAWESGISVYEQYF. J is TRBJ2-7 and V is TRBV30; 7 nucleotides agree with TRBD2. The CDR3 loop spans 14 amino acids. CDR1 is GTSNPN and CDR2 is SVGIG in the germline V gene (reference sequence). V dropped 5 bases and J dropped 3; count of bases not matched to a gene: 10.